This T cell receptor beta chain was found in a study of OX40 agonist ivuxolimab in advanced cancers. In the study overall: Age averaged around 60 years (range roughly 20 to 90), and about 86% were male.

TCRdb's copy holds only in-frame clones and misses some; the assay was immunoSEQ multiplex PCR. Here the sample spans some 50,000 clones, approximately 84% being singletons. This clone was detected only once. CDR3 size: 12 residues. CDR1 and CDR2 (germline): MDHEN, SYDVKM. Trimming removed 5 bases from V and 2 bases from J, with 4 bases in between. The genes are TRBV28 and TRBJ1-3; no clear D gene. The specimen comprised CD4+ or CD8+ T cells sorted from blood, sampled in a trial of the OX40 agonist ivuxolimab. This clonotype originated in an adult with an advanced solid tumor such as melanoma, head and neck, liver or kidney cancer. The CDR3 region has the DNA TGTGCCAGCAGTCGTCCTGGAAACACCATATATTTT. This codes for CASSRPGNTIYF.